This TCR beta chain was sequenced for a study of blood T cell repertoires in COVID-19. Some clones are missing from TCRdb's copy, which holds only in-frame ones; the method was immunoSEQ multiplex PCR. The data show over 75,000 clones, 75% to 90% seen once. Germline V lookup: CDR1 SGHVS, CDR2 FQNEAQ. The V gene lost 1 base and the J gene lost 6 bases, with 10 bases spanning the gap. The CDR3 extends over 13 amino acids. This TCR was recovered from a woman in her 70s with acute or convalescent COVID-19. V is TRBV7-8 and J is TRBJ2-7; possible D gene TRBD1, 6 bases. Sequencing was done on a sample of peripheral blood. The chain's CDR3 is CASSLGTVGEQYF. DNA of the CDR3: TGTGCCAGCAGCTTAGGGACAGTCGGCGAGCAGTACTTC. Full variable domain (rest looked up from reference TRBV7-8 and TRBJ2-7): GAGVSQSPRYKVAKRGQDVALRCDPISGHVSLFWYQQALGQGPEFLTYFQNEAQLDKSGLPSDRFFAERPEGSVSTLKIQRTQQEDSAVYLCASSLGTVGEQYFGPGTRLTVT.